The next 16 T cell receptor beta chains were all read from a single sample in a study of cytomegalovirus exposure and HLA in healthy donors. The PCR ran on 60 Vbeta and 13 Jbeta primers. Sequencing used immunoSEQ multiplex PCR; TCRdb keeps in-frame clones, though not all of them. Among 110,000 or so clones listed, about four fifths were seen once. Sequenced input: PBMCs. The receptors shown here come from a man aged 35-49 years in good health and CMV-seronegative.

The V gene is TRBV18, the J gene TRBJ2-1; 7 bases match TRBD2. The V gene's germline CDR1 is KGHSH and CDR2 LQKENI. Trimming removed 6 bases from V and 2 bases from J; junction bases left unmatched: 7. This CDR3 has 15 residues. The CDR3 DNA follows: TGTGCCAGCTCGCCCCTGGGGGGGACCTACAATGAGCAGTTCTTC. It codes for CASSPLGGTYNEQFF.

The chain has TRBV18 and TRBJ1-5, with D possibly matching TRBD1 (5 bases). Germline V gene data show CDR1 as KGHSH and CDR2 as LQKENI. The CDR3 contains 16 residues. V was clipped by 2 bases and J by 6 bases, with 17 bases between them. The CDR3 protein is CASSPDLEGIGQPQHF. For the CDR3, the DNA is TGTGCCAGCTCACCAGACTTGGAGGGGATTGGTCAGCCCCAGCATTTT.

V is TRBV4-3 and J is TRBJ2-3, with 12 bases fitting TRBD2. Germline loops: CDR1 LGHNA, CDR2 YSLEER. V lost 1 base, J lost 5 bases, and 13 bases stayed unmatched. CDR3 length: 19 amino acids. CDR3 in DNA: TGCGCCAGCAGCCAAGTAGGGGCTAGCGGGGGGGCAAGTGTAGATACGCAGTATTTT. As protein: CASSQVGASGGASVDTQYF.

The J gene is TRBJ2-1, the V gene TRBV4-2, with 7 bases lining up with TRBD2. The CDR3 runs 17 residues. The germline gives CDR1 LGHNA, CDR2 YNFKEQ. Trimming removed 8 bases from V and 14 bases from J; junction bases left unmatched: 27. This chain's CDR3 is CASALPGLAEGPDRKFF. The CDR3 DNA reads TGTGCCAGCGCGCTCCCGGGGCTAGCGGAAGGCCCCGATCGTAAGTTCTTC.

CDR3 nucleotides: TGTGCCAGCAGCGCCGGACAGGGAGGCAATGAGCAGTTCTTC. Translated: CASSAGQGGNEQFF. The rearrangement joins TRBV9 to TRBJ2-1; TRBD1 matches 8 bases. Germline V CDR1 and CDR2: SGDLS, YYNGEE. The CDR3 has 14 residues. Trimming took 3 bases from V and 6 from J; bases not matched to a gene: 5.

This clone was seen only once. J is TRBJ2-7 and V is TRBV7-9; 7 nucleotides agree with TRBD2. CDR3 length: 15 amino acids. Germline loops: CDR1 SEHNR, CDR2 FQNEAQ (reference sequence). V was pared by 0 bases and J by 6 bases, with 8 bases of the junction left unmatched. CDR3 amino acids: CASSLAGGPPGEQYF. DNA for the CDR3: TGTGCCAGCAGCTTAGCGGGAGGGCCTCCGGGCGAGCAGTACTTC.

This clone was counted between two and nine times. CDR3 coding DNA: TGTGCCAGCAGGGGATGGGGGGGGGCTGAAGCTTTCTTT. Protein product: CASRGWGGAEAFF. V gene TRBV2 combines with J gene TRBJ1-1; weak D call: TRBD1 (5 bases). Germline V CDR1 and CDR2: SNHLY, FYNNEI. V lost 6 bases and J lost 6, with 14 bases in between. This CDR3 has 13 amino acids.

The J gene is TRBJ1-1, the V gene TRBV10-3, with 8 bases that match TRBD1. Germline lookup yields CDR1 ENHRY and CDR2 SYGVKD. V shed 8 bases and J 0 bases; nucleotides not matched to a gene: 2. The CDR3 has 13 residues. CDR3 loop: CAIGGQVNTEAFF. The CDR3 DNA is TGTGCCATCGGGGGACAGGTGAACACTGAAGCTTTCTTT.

The chain is built from TRBV4-3 and TRBJ2-2; D might be TRBD1 (6 bases). V was shortened by 0 bases and J by 8 bases, with 22 bases between the two germline ends. Germline assignment: CDR1 LGHNA and CDR2 YSLEER. The CDR3 totals 18 residues. CDR3 sequence reads: CASSQDSDGRGPMGELFF. In nucleotides, the CDR3 is TGCGCCAGCAGCCAAGATTCAGACGGCAGGGGACCTATGGGGGAGCTGTTTTTT.

The table lists this clone with a few counts. The chain couples TRBV9 to TRBJ1-1; 8 bases line up with TRBD1. The CDR3 is 13 residues long. Germline CDR1 is SGDLS and CDR2 is YYNGEE. V trimming: 6 bases; J trimming: 4 bases; junction bases outside the gene matches: 5. Here the CDR3 reads CASNRGGSTEAFF. Here the CDR3 DNA reads TGTGCCAGCAACAGGGGGGGGAGCACTGAAGCTTTCTTT.

This chain links TRBV4-1 with TRBJ2-2; the match to TRBD2 covers 10 bases. The CDR3 extends over 18 amino acids. V shed 1 base and J 2 bases; nucleotides not matched to a gene: 7. Germline V lookup: CDR1 MGHRA, CDR2 YSYEKL. The CDR3 region is CASSQGDERGGNTGELFF. Here the CDR3 DNA reads TGCGCCAGCAGCCAAGGTGATGAGCGGGGGGGCAACACCGGGGAGCTGTTTTTT.

This chain uses TRBV7-8 with TRBJ2-7; 7 nucleotides match TRBD2. J gave up 1 base and V 7 bases, and 13 bases lay outside the gene matches. Germline V CDR1 and CDR2: SGHVS, FQNEAQ. The CDR3 extends over 16 amino acids. The CDR3 DNA reads TGTGCCAGCACCCCCTCTTGGCGGGAGTTTTCCTACGAGCAGTACTTC. This encodes CASTPSWREFSYEQYF.

This clone was seen just once. CDR3: CASNSGTQNTEAFF. The CDR3 nucleotides are TGTGCCAGTAACTCCGGGACACAGAACACTGAAGCTTTCTTT. The chain combines TRBV2 with TRBJ1-1; a possible D gene is TRBD1 (6 bases). The CDR3 sequence is 14 residues long. Per the germline V gene, CDR1 is SNHLY and CDR2 is FYNNEI. Between the trimmed V and J ends, which lost 9 bases and 1 base, there was a span of 15 bases.

This clone appeared a single time. V is TRBV5-8 and J is TRBJ1-1; the match to TRBD1 covers 9 bases. The CDR3 consists of 14 residues. J gave up 10 bases and V 4 bases, and 11 bases lay outside the gene matches. CDR1 and CDR2 from the germline V gene are SGHTS and YDEGEE. CDR3 loop: CASSPTGGRNGAFF. The DNA for the CDR3 is TGTGCCAGCAGCCCTACAGGGGGCCGTAACGGAGCTTTCTTT.

This clone has a single count. The gene calls are TRBV30 and TRBJ2-5; 9 bases fit TRBD2. Germline assignment: CDR1 GTSNPN and CDR2 SVGIG (reference sequence). J lost 2 bases, V lost 0 bases, and 7 bases had no gene match. The CDR3 is 16 amino acids. CDR3 bases: TGTGCCTGGAGTGTACATCCTAGCGGGGAACAAGAGACCCAGTACTTC. Protein: CAWSVHPSGEQETQYF. Full variable domain (rest looked up from reference TRBV30 and TRBJ2-5): SQTIHQWPATLVQPVGSPLSLECTVEGTSNPNLYWYRQAAGRGLQLLFYSVGIGQISSEVPQNLSASRPQDRQFILSSKKLLLSDSGFYLCAWSVHPSGEQETQYFGPGTRLLVL.

The V call is TRBV18, the J call TRBJ2-7; D is possibly TRBD2 (5 bases). There are 13 residues in the CDR3. In germline, CDR1 is KGHSH, CDR2 LQKENI. V was clipped by 5 bases and J by 1 base, with 9 bases between them. In DNA, the CDR3 is TGTGCCAGCTCATCCGGGGATTCCTACGAGCAGTACTTC. Encoded protein: CASSSGDSYEQYF. The variable domain in full, completed from reference TRBV18 and TRBJ2-7, reads NAGVMQNPRHLVRRRGQEARLRCSPMKGHSHVYWYRQLPEEGLKFMVYLQKENIIDESGMPKERFSAEFPKEGPSILRIQQVVRGDSAAYFCASSSGDSYEQYFGPGTRLTVT.